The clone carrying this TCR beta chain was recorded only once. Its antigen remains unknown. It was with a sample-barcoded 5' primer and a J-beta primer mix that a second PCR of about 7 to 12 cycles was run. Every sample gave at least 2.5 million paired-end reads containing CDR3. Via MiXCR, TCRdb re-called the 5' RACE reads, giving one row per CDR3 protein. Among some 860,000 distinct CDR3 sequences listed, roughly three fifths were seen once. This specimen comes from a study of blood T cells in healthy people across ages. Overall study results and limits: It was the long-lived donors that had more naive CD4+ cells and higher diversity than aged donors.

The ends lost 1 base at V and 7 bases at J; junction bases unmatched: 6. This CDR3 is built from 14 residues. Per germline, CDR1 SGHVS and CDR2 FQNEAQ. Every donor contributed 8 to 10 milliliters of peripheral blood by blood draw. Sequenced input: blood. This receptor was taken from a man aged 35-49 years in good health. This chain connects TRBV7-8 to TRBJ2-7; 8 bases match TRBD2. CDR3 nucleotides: TGTGCCAGCAGCTTAGGTACAGCGGGAGTAGAGCAGTACTTC. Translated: CASSLGTAGVEQYF.